This entry describes one T cell receptor beta chain. At the DNA level, this CDR3 is encoded by other sequences in the same sample as well. The data were taken from a study of blood T cell repertoires in COVID-19. Study-level information: Samples of COVID-19 (acute and convalescent) were obtained from the United States, Italy and Spain.

Original processing notes: Reference gene primer amplification in the assay estimated nucleated cell counts. The data were produced by immunoSEQ multiplex PCR, yet TCRdb's version contains in-frame clones alone and is incomplete. V and J calls and clone size are those listed in that table; D and trimming were worked out from the DNA. This sample carries roughly 260,000 clones, 82% of them seen once, and the ten largest clones take approximately 5%. Per the germline V gene, CDR1 is LNHDA and CDR2 is SQIVND (reference sequence). CDR3 length: 14 residues. The trim removed 4 bases at V and 2 bases at J, leaving 1 base unmatched.

V and J are TRBV19 and TRBJ2-7, with TRBD1 identical over 11 bases. The sequencing input was peripheral blood. The clonotype comes from a woman of 80 years or more with active or convalescent COVID-19. CDR3 protein: CASSRGQGAYEQYF. CDR3 nucleotides: TGTGCCAGTAGTAGGGGACAGGGGGCCTACGAGCAGTACTTC. Full variable domain (missing parts from reference TRBV19 and TRBJ2-7): DGGITQSPKYLFRKEGQNVTLSCEQNLNHDAMYWYRQDPGQGLRLIYYSQIVNDFQKGDIAEGYSVSREKKESFPLTVTSAQKNPTAFYLCASSRGQGAYEQYFGPGTRLTVT.